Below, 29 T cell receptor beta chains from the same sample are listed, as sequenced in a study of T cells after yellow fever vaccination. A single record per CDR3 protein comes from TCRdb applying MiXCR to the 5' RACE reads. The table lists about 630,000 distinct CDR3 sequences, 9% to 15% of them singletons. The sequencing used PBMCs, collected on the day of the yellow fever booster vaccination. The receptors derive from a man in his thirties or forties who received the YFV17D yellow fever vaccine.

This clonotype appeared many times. The CDR3 spells CSARATSGDKFF. CDR3 coding DNA: TGCAGTGCTAGAGCAACTAGCGGAGATAAGTTCTTC. The chain recombines TRBV20-1 with TRBJ2-1; TRBD2 matches 8 bases. Germline trimming cut 1 base from V and 14 bases from J; bases unmatched to any gene: 7. Germline values: CDR1 DFQATT, CDR2 SNEGSKA (reference sequence). CDR3 length: 12 amino acids.

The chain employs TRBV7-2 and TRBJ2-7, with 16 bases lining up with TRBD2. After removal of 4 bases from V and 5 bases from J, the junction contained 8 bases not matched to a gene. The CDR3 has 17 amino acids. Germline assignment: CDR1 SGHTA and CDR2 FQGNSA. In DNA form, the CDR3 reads TGTGCCAGCAGCTCGGGACTAGCGGGAGGGCCATCAAACGAGCAGTACTTC. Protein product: CASSSGLAGGPSNEQYF.

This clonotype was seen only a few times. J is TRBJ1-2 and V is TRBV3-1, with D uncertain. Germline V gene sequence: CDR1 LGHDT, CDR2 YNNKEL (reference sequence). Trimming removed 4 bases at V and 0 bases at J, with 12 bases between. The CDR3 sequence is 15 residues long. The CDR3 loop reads CASSPTSGANYGYTF. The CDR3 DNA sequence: TGTGCCAGCAGCCCTACGTCCGGAGCTAACTATGGCTACACCTTC.

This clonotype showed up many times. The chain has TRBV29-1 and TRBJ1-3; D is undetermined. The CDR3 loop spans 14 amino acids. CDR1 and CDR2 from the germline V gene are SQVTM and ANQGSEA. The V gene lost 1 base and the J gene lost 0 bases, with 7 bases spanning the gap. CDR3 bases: TGCAGCGTTGAAGTCGGGATCTCTGGAAACACCATATATTTT. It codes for CSVEVGISGNTIYF.

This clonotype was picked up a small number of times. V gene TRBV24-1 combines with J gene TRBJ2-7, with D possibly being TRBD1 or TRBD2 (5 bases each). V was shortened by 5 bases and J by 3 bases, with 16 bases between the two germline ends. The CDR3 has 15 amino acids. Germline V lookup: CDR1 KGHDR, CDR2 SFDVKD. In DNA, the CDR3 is TGTGCCACCAGTGCTAACCGGGACGGAAACTACGAGCAGTACTTC. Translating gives CATSANRDGNYEQYF.

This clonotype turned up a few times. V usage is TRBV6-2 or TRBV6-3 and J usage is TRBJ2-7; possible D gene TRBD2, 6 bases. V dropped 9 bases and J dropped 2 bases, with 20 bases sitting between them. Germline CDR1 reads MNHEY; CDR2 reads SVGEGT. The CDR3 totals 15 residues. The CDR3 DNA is TGTGCCAGAGACTCCCAGGGAGGTCACACCTACGAGCAGTACTTC. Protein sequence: CARDSQGGHTYEQYF.

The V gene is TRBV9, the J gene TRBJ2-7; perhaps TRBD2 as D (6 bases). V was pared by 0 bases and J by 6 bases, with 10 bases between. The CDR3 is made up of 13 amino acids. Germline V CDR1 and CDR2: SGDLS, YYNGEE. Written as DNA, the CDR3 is TGTGCCAGCAGCGTAGGGCCCGGGAGCGAGCAGTACTTC. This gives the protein CASSVGPGSEQYF.

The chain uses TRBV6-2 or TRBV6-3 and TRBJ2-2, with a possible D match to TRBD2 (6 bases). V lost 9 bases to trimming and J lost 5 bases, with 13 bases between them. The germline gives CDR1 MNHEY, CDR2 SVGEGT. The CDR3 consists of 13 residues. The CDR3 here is CASWLRGTGELFF. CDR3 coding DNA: TGTGCCAGTTGGTTGCGGGGAACCGGGGAGCTGTTTTTT.

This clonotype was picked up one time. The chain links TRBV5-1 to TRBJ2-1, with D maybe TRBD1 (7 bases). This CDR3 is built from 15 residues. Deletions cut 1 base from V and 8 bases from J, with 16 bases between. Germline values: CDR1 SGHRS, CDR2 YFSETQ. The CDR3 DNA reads TGCGCCAGCAGCTTGAGACAGGGAGGAGGGCATGAGCAGTTCTTC. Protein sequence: CASSLRQGGGHEQFF.

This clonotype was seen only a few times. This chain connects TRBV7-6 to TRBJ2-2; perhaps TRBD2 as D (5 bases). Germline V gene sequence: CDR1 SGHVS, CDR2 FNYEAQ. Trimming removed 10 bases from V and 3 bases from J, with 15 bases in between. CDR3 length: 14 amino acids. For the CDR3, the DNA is TGTGCCAAGGGTGCGGGTCTGGACACCGGGGAGCTGTTTTTT. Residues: CAKGAGLDTGELFF.

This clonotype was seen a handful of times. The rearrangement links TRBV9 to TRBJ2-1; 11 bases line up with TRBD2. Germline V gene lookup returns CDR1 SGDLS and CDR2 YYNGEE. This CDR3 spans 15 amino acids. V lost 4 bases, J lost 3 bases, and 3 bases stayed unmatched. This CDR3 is CASSTSGSNYNEQFF. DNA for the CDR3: TGTGCCAGCAGCACTAGCGGGAGTAACTACAATGAGCAGTTCTTC.

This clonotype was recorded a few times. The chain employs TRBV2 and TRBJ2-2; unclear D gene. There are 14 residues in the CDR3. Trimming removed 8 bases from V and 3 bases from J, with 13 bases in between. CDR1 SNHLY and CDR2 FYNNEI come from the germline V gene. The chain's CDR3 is CASGRFRDTGELFF. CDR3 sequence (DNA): TGTGCCAGCGGACGGTTCCGTGACACCGGGGAGCTGTTTTTT.

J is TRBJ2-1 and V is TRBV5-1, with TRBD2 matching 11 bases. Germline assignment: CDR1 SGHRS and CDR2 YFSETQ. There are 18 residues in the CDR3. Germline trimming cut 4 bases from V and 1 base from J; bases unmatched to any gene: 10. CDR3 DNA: TGCGCCAGCAGCCATATACCGACTAGCGGGAAATCCTACAATGAGCAGTTCTTC. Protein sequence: CASSHIPTSGKSYNEQFF.

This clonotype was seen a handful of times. In DNA form, the CDR3 reads TGTGCCAGCAGCCCTTTAGTGGGATCGGACGAGCAGTACTTC. Translation gives CASSPLVGSDEQYF. This sequence joins TRBV7-9 and TRBJ2-7; D unresolved. The CDR3 runs 14 residues. Trimming stripped 5 bases from V and 5 bases from J, with 16 bases between. Germline values: CDR1 SEHNR, CDR2 FQNEAQ (reference sequence).

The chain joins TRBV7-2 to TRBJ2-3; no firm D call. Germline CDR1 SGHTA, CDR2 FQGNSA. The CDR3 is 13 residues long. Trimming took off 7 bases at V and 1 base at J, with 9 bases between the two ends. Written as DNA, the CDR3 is TGTGCCAGCAACCCATGGGGCACAGATACGCAGTATTTT. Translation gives CASNPWGTDTQYF.

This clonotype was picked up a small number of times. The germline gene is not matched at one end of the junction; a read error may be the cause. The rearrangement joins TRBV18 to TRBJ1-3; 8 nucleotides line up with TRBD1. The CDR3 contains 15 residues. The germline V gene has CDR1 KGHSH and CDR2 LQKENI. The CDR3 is CASSPVTGDGDTIYF. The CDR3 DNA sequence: TGTGCCAGCTCACCGGTGACAGGGGATGGAGACACCATATATTTT.

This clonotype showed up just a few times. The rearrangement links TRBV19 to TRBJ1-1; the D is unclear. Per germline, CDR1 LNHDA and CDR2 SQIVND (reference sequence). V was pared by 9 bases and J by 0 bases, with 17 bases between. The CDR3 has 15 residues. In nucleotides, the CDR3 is TGTGCCAGCTCAAAACCACTCGGCATGAACACTGAAGCTTTCTTT. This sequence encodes CASSKPLGMNTEAFF.

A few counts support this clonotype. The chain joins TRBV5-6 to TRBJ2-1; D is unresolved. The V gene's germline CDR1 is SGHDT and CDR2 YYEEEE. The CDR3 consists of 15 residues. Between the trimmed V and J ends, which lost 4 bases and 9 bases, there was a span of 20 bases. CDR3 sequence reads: CASSRGRASIGEQFF. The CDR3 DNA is TGTGCCAGCAGCAGAGGTCGGGCCAGCATCGGTGAGCAGTTCTTC.

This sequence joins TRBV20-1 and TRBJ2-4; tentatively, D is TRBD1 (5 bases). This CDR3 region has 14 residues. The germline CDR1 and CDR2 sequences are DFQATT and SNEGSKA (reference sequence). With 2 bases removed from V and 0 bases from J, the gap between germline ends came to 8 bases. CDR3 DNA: TGCAGTGCTAGACCAGGGTCAGCCAAAAACATTCAGTACTTC. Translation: CSARPGSAKNIQYF.

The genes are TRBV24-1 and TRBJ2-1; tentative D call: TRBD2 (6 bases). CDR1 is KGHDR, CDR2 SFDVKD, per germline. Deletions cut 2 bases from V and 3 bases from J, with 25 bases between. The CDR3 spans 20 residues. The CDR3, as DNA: TGTGCCACCAGTGATTCGTCGGTCCTTGCGGGGACGACTCACTACAATGAGCAGTTCTTC. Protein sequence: CATSDSSVLAGTTHYNEQFF.

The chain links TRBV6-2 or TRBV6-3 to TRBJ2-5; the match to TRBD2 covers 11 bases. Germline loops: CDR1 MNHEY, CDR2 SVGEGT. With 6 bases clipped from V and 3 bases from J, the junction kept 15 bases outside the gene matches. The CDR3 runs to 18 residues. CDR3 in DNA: TGTGCCAGCAGAAAAGGGGCTAGCGGGAGGCCTCGTAAAGAGACCCAGTACTTC. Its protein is CASRKGASGRPRKETQYF.

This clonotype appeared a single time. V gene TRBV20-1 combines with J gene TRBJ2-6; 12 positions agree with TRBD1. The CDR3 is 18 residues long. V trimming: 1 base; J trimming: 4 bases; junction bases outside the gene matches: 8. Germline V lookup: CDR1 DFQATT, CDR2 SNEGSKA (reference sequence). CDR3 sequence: CSARARDRGRGGANVLTF. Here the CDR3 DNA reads TGCAGTGCTAGAGCCCGGGACAGGGGGCGTGGCGGGGCCAACGTCCTGACTTTC.

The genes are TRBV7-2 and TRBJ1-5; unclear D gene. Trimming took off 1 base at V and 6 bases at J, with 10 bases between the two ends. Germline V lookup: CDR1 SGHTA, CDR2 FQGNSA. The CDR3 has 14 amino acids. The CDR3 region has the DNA TGTGCCAGCAGCTTAGGTATGGTTGGTCAGCCCCAGCATTTT. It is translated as CASSLGMVGQPQHF.

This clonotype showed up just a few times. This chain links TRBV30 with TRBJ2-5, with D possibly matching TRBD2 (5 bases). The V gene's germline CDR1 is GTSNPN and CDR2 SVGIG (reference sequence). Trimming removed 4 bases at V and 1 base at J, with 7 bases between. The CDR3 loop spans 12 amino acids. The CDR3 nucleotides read TGTGCCTGGAAGAGGGCCCAAGAGACCCAGTACTTC. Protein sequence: CAWKRAQETQYF.

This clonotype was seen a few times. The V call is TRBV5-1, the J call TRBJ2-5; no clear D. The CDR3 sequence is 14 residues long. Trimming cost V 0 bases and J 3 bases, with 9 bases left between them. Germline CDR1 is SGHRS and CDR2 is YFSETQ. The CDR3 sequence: CASSLGELKETQYF. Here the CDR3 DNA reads TGCGCCAGCAGCTTGGGTGAGCTTAAAGAGACCCAGTACTTC.

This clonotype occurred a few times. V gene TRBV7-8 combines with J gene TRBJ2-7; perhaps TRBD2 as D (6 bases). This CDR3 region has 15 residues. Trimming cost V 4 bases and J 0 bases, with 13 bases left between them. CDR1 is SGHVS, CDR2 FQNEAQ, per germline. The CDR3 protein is CASSSLGSPSYEQYF. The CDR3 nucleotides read TGTGCCAGCAGCTCTCTCGGGAGCCCCTCCTACGAGCAGTACTTC.

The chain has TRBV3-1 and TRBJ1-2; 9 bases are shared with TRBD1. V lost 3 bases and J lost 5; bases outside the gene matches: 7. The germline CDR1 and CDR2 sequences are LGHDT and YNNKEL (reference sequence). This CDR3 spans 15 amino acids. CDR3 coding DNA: TGTGCCAGCAGCCAGAGGGGGACAGGGCCTTATGGCTACACCTTC. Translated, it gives CASSQRGTGPYGYTF.

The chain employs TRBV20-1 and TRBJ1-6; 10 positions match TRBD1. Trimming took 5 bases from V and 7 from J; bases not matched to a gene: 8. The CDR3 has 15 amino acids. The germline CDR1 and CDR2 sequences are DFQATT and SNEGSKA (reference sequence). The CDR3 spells CSAGLPGQGNSPLHF. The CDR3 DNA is TGCAGTGCTGGCCTCCCGGGACAGGGGAATTCACCCCTCCACTTT.

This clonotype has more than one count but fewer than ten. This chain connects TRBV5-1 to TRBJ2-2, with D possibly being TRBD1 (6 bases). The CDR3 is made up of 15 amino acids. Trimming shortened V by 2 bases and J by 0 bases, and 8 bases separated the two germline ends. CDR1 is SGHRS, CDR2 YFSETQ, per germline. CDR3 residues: CASSFGTSNTGELFF. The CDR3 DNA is TGCGCCAGCAGCTTTGGGACATCGAACACCGGGGAGCTGTTTTTT.